Below, 6 T cell receptor beta chains from the same sample are listed, as sequenced in a study of CD8+ T cells in alopecia areata. Once RNA had been extracted, it was reverse transcribed into cDNA to act as the sequencing template. Assay used: immunoSEQ multiplex PCR; TCRdb lists only in-frame clones, some missing. Among some 200,000 clones listed, more than 45% were seen once. Treatment indicated: oral pan-JAK inhibitor, 5-10 mg twice daily. Sample: CD4+ T cells sorted from blood, taken at week 4, from a patient treated with tofacitinib. These TCRs come from a human donor with alopecia areata.

J is TRBJ2-2 and V is TRBV30; D gene ambiguous. The length of the CDR3 is 13 residues. The ends were cut back, 0 bases at V and 4 bases at J, with 6 bases in the middle. Germline CDR1 is GTSNPN and CDR2 is SVGIG (reference sequence). The CDR3 sequence: CAWSVLGTGELFF. The CDR3 DNA is TGTGCCTGGAGTGTCCTGGGCACCGGGGAGCTGTTTTTT.

This clone was counted between two and nine times. The chain employs TRBV19 and TRBJ1-5; weak D call: TRBD1 (6 bases). V lost 5 bases and J lost 5, with 7 bases in between. Germline lookup yields CDR1 LNHDA and CDR2 SQIVND (reference sequence). The CDR3 contains 12 residues. For the CDR3, the DNA is TGTGCCAGTAGTCAGGGGTATCAGCCCCAGCATTTT. It codes for CASSQGYQPQHF.

The V gene is TRBV4-3, the J gene TRBJ2-2; D gene uncertain. Trimming stripped 1 base from V and 4 bases from J, with 7 bases between. The V gene's germline CDR1 is LGHNA and CDR2 YSLEER. The CDR3 extends over 14 amino acids. CDR3 bases: TGCGCCAGCAGCCAAGGGTGGACCACCGGGGAGCTGTTTTTT. This translates into CASSQGWTTGELFF.

V is TRBV29-1 and J is TRBJ2-5; D ambiguous. CDR3 length equals 12 residues. Trimming cost V 4 bases and J 5 bases, with 11 bases left between them. Per germline, CDR1 SQVTM and CDR2 ANQGSEA. The CDR3 protein is CSVGSARETQYF. The CDR3 DNA follows: TGCAGCGTTGGAAGCGCCAGGGAGACCCAGTACTTC.

This chain connects TRBV29-1 to TRBJ2-1; 9 bases match TRBD1. The germline gives CDR1 SQVTM, CDR2 ANQGSEA. This CDR3 has 14 residues. V shed 6 bases and J 7 bases; nucleotides not matched to a gene: 10. CDR3 amino acids: CSVFLGQGWNEQFF. CDR3 nucleotides: TGCAGCGTCTTCCTAGGACAGGGGTGGAATGAGCAGTTCTTC.

Points on this clone: The same CDR3 can be traced to other DNA sequences in this sample. The CDR3 loop reads CAWSDRGDSPLHF. The DNA of the CDR3 is TGTGCCTGGAGCGACAGGGGGGACTCACCCCTCCACTTT. This chain joins TRBV30 and TRBJ1-6; 9 bases agree with TRBD1. Germline loops: CDR1 GTSNPN, CDR2 SVGIG (reference sequence). The CDR3 contains 13 residues. Trimming at V came to 3 bases and at J to 10 bases, leaving 4 bases not matched to a gene.